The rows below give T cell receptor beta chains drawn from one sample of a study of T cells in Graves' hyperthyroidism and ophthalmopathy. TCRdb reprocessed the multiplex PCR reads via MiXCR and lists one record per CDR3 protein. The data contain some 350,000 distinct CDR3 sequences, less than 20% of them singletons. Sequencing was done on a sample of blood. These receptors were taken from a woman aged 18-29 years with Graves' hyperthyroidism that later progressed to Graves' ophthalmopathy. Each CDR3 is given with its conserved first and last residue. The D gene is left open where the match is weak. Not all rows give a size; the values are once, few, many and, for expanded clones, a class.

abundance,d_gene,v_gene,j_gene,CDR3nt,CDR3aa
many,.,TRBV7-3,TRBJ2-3,TGTGCCAGCAGCGGGGAACTCCGCACAGATACGCAGTATTTT,CASSGELRTDTQYF
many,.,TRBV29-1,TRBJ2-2,TGCAGCGTCACCAGAAACACCGGGGAGCTGTTTTTT,CSVTRNTGELFF
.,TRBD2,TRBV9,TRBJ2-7,TGTGCCAGCAGCCCCCGGGGTGGGACGGGAGGCCGATACGAGCAGTACTTC,CASSPRGGTGGRYEQYF
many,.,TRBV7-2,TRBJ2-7,TGTGCCAGCAGCTTAGTCCGGGGGCTTGTCTACGAGCAGTACTTC,CASSLVRGLVYEQYF
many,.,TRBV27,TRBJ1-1,TGTGCCAGCAGCCCCGCCGGAGCCACTGAAGCTTTCTTT,CASSPAGATEAFF
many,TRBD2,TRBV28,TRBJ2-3,TGTGCCAGCAGTTTGTCGGGAAAGCCTAGCGGGACTTCGCAGTATTTT,CASSLSGKPSGTSQYF
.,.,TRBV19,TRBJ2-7,TGTGCCAGTAGTATTGGACCCCCCTACGAGCAGTACTTC,CASSIGPPYEQYF
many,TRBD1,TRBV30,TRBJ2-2,TGTGCCTGGAGGCCAGCCGGGACAGGGAACACCGGGGAGCTGTTTTTT,CAWRPAGTGNTGELFF
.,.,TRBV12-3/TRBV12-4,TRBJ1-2,TGTGCCAGCAGTCATCCGGAATATGGCTACACCTTC,CASSHPEYGYTF
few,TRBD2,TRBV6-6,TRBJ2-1,TGTGCCAGCAGTTACTCAGGCAGGGGACTAGCGGAGGGGGTCAATGAGCAGTTCTTC,CASSYSGRGLAEGVNEQFF
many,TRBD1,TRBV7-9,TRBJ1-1,TGTGCCAGCAGCTTACCCGACAGGGATATACCGAACACTGAAGCTTTCTTT,CASSLPDRDIPNTEAFF
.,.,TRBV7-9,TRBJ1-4,TGTGCCAGCAGCTTATCCGCAACTAATGAAAAACTGTTTTTT,CASSLSATNEKLFF
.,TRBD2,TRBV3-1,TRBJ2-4,TGTGCCAGCAGCCAAGTGGAGGGACTAGGATTAGCCAAAAACATTCAGTACTTC,CASSQVEGLGLAKNIQYF
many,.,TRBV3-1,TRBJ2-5,TGTGCCAGCAGCCCCACGGGGAGAGAGACCCAGTACTTC,CASSPTGRETQYF
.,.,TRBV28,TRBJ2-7,TGTGCCAGCAGTGGGAACCCTGACAGGCCATCTTATGACGAGCAGTACTTC,CASSGNPDRPSYDEQYF
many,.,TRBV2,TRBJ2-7,TGTGCCAGCAGTGCGTCGGTAAACTACGAGCAGTACTTC,CASSASVNYEQYF